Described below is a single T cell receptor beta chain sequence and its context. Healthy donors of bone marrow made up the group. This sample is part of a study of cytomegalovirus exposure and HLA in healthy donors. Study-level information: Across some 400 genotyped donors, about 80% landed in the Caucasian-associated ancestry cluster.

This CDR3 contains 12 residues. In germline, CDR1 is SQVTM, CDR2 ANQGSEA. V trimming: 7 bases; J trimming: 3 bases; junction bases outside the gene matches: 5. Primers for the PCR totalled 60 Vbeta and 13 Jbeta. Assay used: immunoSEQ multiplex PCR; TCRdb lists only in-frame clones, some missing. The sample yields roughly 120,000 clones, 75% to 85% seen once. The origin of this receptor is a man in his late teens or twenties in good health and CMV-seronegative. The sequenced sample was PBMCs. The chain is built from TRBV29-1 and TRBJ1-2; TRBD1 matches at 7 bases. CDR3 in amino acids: CSAVTGDYGYTF. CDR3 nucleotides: TGCAGCGCCGTAACAGGGGACTATGGCTACACCTTC.